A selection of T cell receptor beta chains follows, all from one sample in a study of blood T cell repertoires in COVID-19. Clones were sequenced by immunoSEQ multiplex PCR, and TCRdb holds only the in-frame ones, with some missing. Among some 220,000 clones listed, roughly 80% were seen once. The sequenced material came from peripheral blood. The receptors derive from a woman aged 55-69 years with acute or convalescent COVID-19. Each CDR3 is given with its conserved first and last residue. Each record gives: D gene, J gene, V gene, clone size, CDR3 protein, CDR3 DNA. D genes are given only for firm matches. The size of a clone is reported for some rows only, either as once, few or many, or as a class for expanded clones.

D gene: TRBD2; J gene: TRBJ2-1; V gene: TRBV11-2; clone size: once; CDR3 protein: CASSSRLAGYNEQFF; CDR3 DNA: TGTGCCAGCAGCTCCAGACTAGCGGGATACAATGAGCAGTTCTTC
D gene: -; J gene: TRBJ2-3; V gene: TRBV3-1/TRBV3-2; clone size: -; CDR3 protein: CASTPPGEADTQYF; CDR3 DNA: TGTGCCAGCACCCCGCCGGGGGAAGCAGATACGCAGTATTTT
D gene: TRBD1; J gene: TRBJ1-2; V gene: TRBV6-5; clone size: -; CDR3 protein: CASSKRGQVLYGYTF; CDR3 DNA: TGTGCCAGCAGTAAAAGGGGGCAGGTACTATATGGCTACACCTTC
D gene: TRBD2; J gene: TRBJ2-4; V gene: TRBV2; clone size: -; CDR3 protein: CASDSSGGVGAKNIQYF; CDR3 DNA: TGTGCCAGCGACAGTAGCGGGGGGGTTGGAGCCAAAAACATTCAGTACTTC
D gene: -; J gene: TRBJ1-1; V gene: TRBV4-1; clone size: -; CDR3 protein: CASSQAALVGPEAFF; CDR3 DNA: TGCGCCAGCAGCCAAGCCGCCCTAGTGGGGCCTGAAGCTTTCTTT
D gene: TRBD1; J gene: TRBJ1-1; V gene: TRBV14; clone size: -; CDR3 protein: CASSQRGQGMNTEAFF; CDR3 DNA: TGTGCCAGCAGCCAAAGGGGACAGGGTATGAACACTGAAGCTTTCTTT
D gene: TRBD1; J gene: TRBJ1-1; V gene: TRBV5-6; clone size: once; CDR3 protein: CASSFIGTVNTEAFF; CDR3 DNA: TGTGCCAGCAGCTTCATTGGGACAGTGAACACTGAAGCTTTCTTT
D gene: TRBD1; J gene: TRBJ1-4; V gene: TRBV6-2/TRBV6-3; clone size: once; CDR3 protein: CASSSLPGQENEKLFF; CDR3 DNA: TGTGCCAGCAGTTCTCTACCGGGACAGGAAAATGAAAAACTGTTTTTT
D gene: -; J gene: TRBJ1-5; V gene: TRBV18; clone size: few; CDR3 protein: CASPYSNQPQHF; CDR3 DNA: TGTGCCAGCCCGTATAGCAATCAGCCCCAGCATTTT
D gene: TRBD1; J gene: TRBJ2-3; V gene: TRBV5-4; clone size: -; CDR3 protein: CASSLGQGSDTQYF; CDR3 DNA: TGTGCCAGCAGCTTGGGACAGGGATCAGATACGCAGTATTTT
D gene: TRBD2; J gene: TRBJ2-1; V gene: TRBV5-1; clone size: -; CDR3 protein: CASSLVAGGAFSNEQFF; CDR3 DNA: TGCGCCAGCAGCTTGGTTGCGGGAGGCGCATTCTCCAATGAGCAGTTCTTC
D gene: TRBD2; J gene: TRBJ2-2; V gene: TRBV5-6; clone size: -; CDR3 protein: CASSILAGVTGELFF; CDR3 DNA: TGTGCCAGCAGCATACTAGCGGGGGTCACCGGGGAGCTGTTTTTT
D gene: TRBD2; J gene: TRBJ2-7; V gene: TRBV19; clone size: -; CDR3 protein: CASSISLAGGYEQYF; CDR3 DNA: TGTGCCAGTAGTATTAGTCTAGCGGGGGGCTACGAGCAGTACTTC
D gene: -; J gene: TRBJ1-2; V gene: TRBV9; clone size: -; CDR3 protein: CASSAKNYGYTF; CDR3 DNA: TGTGCCAGCAGCGCTAAAAACTATGGCTACACCTTC
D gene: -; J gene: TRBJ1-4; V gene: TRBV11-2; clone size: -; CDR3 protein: CASSYTGWGANEKLFF; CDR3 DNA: TGTGCCAGCAGCTATACAGGTTGGGGTGCTAATGAAAAACTGTTTTTT
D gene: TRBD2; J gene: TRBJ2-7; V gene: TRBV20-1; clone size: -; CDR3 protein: CSASDYLAGGLEQYF; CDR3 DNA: TGCAGTGCTAGTGACTACTTAGCGGGGGGGCTTGAGCAGTACTTC
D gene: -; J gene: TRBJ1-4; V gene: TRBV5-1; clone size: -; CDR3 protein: CASSLGRGNEKLFF; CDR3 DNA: TGCGCCAGCAGCTTGGGAAGGGGGAATGAAAAACTGTTTTTT
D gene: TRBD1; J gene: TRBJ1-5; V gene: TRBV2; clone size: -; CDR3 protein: CASRPSGTGTQPQHF; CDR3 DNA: TGTGCCAGCAGACCTTCCGGGACAGGGACTCAGCCCCAGCATTTT
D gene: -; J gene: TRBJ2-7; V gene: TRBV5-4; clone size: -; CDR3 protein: CASSLELRGSYEQYF; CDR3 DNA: TGTGCCAGCAGCTTAGAGTTACGGGGTTCCTACGAGCAGTACTTC
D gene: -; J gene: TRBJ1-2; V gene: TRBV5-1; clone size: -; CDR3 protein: CASSFSPSGARRNYGYTF; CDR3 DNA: TGCGCCAGCAGCTTTTCTCCCTCGGGTGCTCGCCGTAACTATGGCTACACCTTC
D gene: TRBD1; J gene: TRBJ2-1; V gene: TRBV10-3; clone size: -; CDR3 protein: CAIEGAANNEQFF; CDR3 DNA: TGTGCCATCGAGGGGGCCGCTAACAATGAGCAGTTCTTC
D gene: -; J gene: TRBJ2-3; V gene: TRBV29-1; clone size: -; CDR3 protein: CSVSHKTGTDTQYF; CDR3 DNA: TGCAGCGTCTCTCACAAAACCGGCACAGATACGCAGTATTTT
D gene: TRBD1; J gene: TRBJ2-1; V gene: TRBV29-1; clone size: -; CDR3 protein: CSVARQGGYNEQFF; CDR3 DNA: TGCAGCGTAGCGAGACAGGGGGGCTACAATGAGCAGTTCTTC
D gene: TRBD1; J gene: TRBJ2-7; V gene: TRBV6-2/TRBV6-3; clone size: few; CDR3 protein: CASSLSPYRGFYEQYF; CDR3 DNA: TGTGCCAGCAGTCTATCACCCTACAGGGGTTTCTACGAGCAGTACTTC
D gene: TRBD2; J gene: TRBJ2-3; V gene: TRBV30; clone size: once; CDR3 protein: CAWSVGGSTDTQYF; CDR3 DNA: TGTGCCTGGAGTGTGGGGGGGAGCACAGATACGCAGTATTTT
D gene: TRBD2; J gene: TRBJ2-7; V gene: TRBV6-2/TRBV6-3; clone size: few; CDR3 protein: CASSGLAASRGYEQYF; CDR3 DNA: TGTGCCAGCAGTGGACTAGCGGCTTCAAGAGGCTACGAGCAGTACTTC
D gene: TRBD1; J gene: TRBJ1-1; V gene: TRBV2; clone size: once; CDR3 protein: CADRTGNTEAFF; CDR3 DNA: TGTGCCGACCGGACAGGGAACACTGAAGCTTTCTTT
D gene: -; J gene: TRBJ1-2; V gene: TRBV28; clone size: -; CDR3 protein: CASSLGGGNINYGYTF; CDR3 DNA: TGTGCCAGCAGTTTGGGAGGGGGAAATATTAACTATGGCTACACCTTC
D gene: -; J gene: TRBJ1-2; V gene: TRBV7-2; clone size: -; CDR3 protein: CASSPMQGTHYGYTF; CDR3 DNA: TGTGCCAGCAGCCCAATGCAGGGGACCCACTATGGCTACACCTTC
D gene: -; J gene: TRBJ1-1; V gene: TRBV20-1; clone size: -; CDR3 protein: CSAPGYSEAFF; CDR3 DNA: TGCAGTGCTCCAGGGTATTCTGAAGCTTTCTTT
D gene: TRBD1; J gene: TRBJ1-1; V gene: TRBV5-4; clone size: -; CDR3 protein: CASLTGGSTEAFF; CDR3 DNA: TGTGCCAGTCTAACAGGGGGGAGCACTGAAGCTTTCTTT
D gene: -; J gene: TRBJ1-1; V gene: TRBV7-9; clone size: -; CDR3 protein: CASVPLAGQNTEAFF; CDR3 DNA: TGTGCCAGCGTTCCCCTAGCGGGGCAGAACACTGAAGCTTTCTTT
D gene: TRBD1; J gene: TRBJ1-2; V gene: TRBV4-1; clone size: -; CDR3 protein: CASSQPVTGVKGYTF; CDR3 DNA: TGCGCCAGCAGCCAGCCCGTAACAGGGGTGAAGGGCTACACCTTC
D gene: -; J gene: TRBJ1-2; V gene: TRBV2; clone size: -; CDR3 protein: CASSEGQRYGYTF; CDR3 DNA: TGTGCCAGCAGTGAAGGACAGCGCTATGGCTACACCTTC
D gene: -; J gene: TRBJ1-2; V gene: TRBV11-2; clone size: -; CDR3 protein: CASSSIRDTYGYTF; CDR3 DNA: TGTGCCAGCAGCTCGATACGGGACACTTATGGCTACACCTTC
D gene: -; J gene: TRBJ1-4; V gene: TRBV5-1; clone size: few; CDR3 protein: CASSLALGSGEKLFF; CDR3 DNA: TGCGCCAGCAGCTTGGCTCTGGGGAGTGGTGAAAAACTGTTTTTT
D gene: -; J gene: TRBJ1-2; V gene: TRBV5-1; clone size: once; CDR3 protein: CASSLSGVETNYGYTF; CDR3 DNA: TGCGCCAGCAGCTTGTCTGGAGTTGAGACTAACTATGGCTACACCTTC
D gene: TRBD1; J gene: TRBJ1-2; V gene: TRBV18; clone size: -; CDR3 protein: CASSPGTDAPNYGYTF; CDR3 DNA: TGTGCCAGCTCACCAGGGACAGATGCTCCTAACTATGGCTACACCTTC
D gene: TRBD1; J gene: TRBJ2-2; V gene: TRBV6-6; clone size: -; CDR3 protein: CASSYSRTGTTGELFF; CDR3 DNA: TGTGCCAGCAGTTACTCACGGACAGGTACCACCGGGGAGCTGTTTTTT
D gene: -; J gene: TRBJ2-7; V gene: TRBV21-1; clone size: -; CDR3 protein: CASSKVAQGPDEQYF; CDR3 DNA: TGTGCCAGCAGCAAAGTGGCACAGGGGCCCGACGAGCAGTACTTC
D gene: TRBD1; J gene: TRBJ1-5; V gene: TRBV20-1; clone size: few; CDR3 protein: CSASRGQRSNQPQHF; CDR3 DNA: TGCAGTGCTAGTAGGGGGCAGAGGAGCAATCAGCCCCAGCATTTT
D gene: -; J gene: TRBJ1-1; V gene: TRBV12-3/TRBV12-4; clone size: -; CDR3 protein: CASSFWQKEAFF; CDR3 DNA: TGTGCCAGCAGTTTTTGGCAGAAAGAAGCTTTCTTT
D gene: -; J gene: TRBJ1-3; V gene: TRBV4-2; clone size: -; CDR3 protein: CASSRKSGLGDTIYF; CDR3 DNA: TGTGCCAGCAGCCGTAAATCGGGCTTAGGGGACACCATATATTTT
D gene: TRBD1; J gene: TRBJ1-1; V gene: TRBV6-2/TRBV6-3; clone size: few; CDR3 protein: CASSYLSGGAEAFF; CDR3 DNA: TGTGCCAGCAGTTACCTCTCAGGGGGAGCTGAAGCTTTCTTT
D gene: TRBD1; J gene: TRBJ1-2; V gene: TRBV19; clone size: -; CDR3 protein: CASSAGRDRDRGYTF; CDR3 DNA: TGTGCCAGTAGTGCAGGCCGGGACAGGGATCGCGGCTACACCTTC
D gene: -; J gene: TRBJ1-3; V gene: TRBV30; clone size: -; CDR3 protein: CAWSPTVFGNTIYF; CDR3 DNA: TGTGCCTGGAGTCCGACAGTATTTGGAAACACCATATATTTT
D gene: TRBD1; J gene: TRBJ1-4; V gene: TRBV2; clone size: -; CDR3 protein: CASSVSDRAKLFF; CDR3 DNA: TGTGCCAGCAGTGTTTCAGACAGGGCAAAACTGTTTTTT
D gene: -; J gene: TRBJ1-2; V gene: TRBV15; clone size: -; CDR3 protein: CATSRVGGGYTF; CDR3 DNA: TGTGCCACCAGCAGAGTGGGAGGCGGCTACACCTTC
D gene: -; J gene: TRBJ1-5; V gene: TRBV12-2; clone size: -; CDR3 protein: CASRSKTGTEPNQPQHF; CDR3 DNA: TGTGCAAGTCGCTCGAAGACCGGGACAGAGCCCAATCAGCCCCAGCATTTT
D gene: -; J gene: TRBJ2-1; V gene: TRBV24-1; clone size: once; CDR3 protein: CATSKLENEQFF; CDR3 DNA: TGTGCCACCAGTAAACTAGAGAATGAGCAGTTCTTC
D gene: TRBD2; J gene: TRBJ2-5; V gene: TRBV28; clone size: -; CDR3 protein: CASSTSGLVRETQYF; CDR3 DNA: TGTGCCAGCAGCACTTCCGGACTAGTTAGGGAGACCCAGTACTTC
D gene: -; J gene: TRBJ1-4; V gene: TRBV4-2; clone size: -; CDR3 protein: CASSPLVRTANNEKLFF; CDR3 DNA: TGTGCCAGCAGCCCGCTAGTGAGGACAGCGAATAATGAAAAACTGTTTTTT
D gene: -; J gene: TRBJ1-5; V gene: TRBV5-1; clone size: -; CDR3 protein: CASSLDGLNNQPQHF; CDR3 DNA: TGCGCCAGCAGCTTAGACGGACTTAACAATCAGCCCCAGCATTTT
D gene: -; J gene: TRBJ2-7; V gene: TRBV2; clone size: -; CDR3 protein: CANQLGSYEQYF; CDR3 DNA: TGTGCCAATCAACTCGGCTCCTACGAGCAGTACTTC
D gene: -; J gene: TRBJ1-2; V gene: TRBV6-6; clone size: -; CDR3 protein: CASGYVSTGNSGYTF; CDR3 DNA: TGTGCCAGCGGTTACGTTAGTACAGGGAATAGTGGCTACACCTTC
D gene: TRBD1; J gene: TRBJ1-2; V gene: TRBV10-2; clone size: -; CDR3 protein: CASGSRDRGGYTF; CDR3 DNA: TGCGCCAGCGGCAGCCGGGACAGGGGTGGCTACACCTTC
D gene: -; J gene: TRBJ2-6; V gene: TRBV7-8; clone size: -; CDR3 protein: CASSQEGGTGANVLTF; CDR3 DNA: TGTGCCAGCAGCCAAGAAGGCGGTACTGGGGCCAACGTCCTGACTTTC
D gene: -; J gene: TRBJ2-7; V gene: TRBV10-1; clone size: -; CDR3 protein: CAPRAGDSYEQYF; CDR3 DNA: TGCGCCCCCAGAGCAGGGGATTCCTACGAGCAGTACTTC
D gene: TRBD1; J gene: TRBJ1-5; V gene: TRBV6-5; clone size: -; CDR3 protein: CASSYTGGNQPQHF; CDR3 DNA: TGTGCCAGCAGCTATACAGGGGGCAATCAGCCCCAGCATTTT